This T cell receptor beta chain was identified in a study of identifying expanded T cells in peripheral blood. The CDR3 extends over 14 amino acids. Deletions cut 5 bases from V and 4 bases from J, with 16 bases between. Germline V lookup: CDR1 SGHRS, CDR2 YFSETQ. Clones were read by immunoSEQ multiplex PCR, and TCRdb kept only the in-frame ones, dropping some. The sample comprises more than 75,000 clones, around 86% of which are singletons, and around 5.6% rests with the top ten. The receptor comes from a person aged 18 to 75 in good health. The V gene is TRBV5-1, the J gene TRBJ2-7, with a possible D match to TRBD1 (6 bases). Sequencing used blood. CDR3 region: CASREGGTGYEQYF. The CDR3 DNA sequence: TGCGCCAGCAGGGAAGGGGGAACGGGATACGAGCAGTACTTC.